This entry lists 3 T cell receptor beta chains sequenced from one sample in a study of cytomegalovirus exposure and HLA in healthy donors. Only in-frame clones appear in the TCRdb table, and some are missing; sequencing was by immunoSEQ multiplex PCR. The sample holds more than 85,000 clones, approximately 89% seen once. The specimen was PBMCs. These receptors were taken from a woman aged 18 to 35 in good health and CMV-seronegative.

The genes are TRBV7-2 and TRBJ2-3, with 8 bases aligning to TRBD2. The CDR3 contains 18 residues. The germline gives CDR1 SGHTA, CDR2 FQGNSA. After removal of 5 bases from V and 1 base from J, the junction contained 14 bases not matched to a gene. CDR3 region: CASSTVAASGPGTDTQYF. CDR3 sequence (DNA): TGTGCCAGCAGCACCGTAGCGGCTAGCGGGCCCGGCACAGATACGCAGTATTTT.

V is TRBV19 and J is TRBJ2-1; 9 bases are a match to TRBD1. V was clipped by 3 bases and J by 6 bases; unmatched bases: 6. Per the germline V gene, CDR1 is LNHDA and CDR2 is SQIVND (reference sequence). The CDR3 has 15 residues. CDR3: CASSIRTGATNEQFF. DNA for the CDR3: TGTGCCAGTAGTATTAGGACAGGGGCTACCAATGAGCAGTTCTTC.

V and J are TRBV7-9 and TRBJ2-3, with 12 bases fitting TRBD2. Germline V lookup: CDR1 SEHNR, CDR2 FQNEAQ (reference sequence). CDR3 size: 16 residues. With V trimmed by 5 bases and J by 4 bases, 7 bases remained unmatched. In DNA form, the CDR3 reads TGTGCCAGCAGCCCTCCGACTAGCGGGAGCTCAGATACGCAGTATTTT. This encodes CASSPPTSGSSDTQYF. The full variable domain, in which reference TRBV7-9 and TRBJ2-3 provide the parts outside the CDR3, is DTGVSQNPRHKITKRGQNVTFRCDPISEHNRLYWYRQTLGQGPEFLTYFQNEAQLEKSRLLSDRFSAERPKGSFSTLEIQRTEQGDSAMYLCASSPPTSGSSDTQYFGPGTRLTVL.